This passage covers 27 T cell receptor beta chains from one sample sequenced in a study of cytomegalovirus exposure and HLA in healthy donors. Some clones are missing from TCRdb's copy, which holds only in-frame ones; the method was immunoSEQ multiplex PCR. The sample includes 150,000 to 200,000 clones, approximately 89% seen only once; the top ten take approximately 7.7%. The specimen sequenced was PBMCs. All receptors come from a man younger than 40 in good health and CMV-seropositive.

The rearrangement uses TRBV28 and TRBJ2-4; D remains ambiguous. The CDR3 totals 14 residues. Trimming cost V 6 bases and J 1 base, with 10 bases left between them. Per germline, CDR1 MDHEN and CDR2 SYDVKM. The CDR3 DNA sequence: TGTGCCAGCAGAGAGATCGGGGCCAAAAACATTCAGTACTTC. It translates to CASREIGAKNIQYF.

The chain is built from TRBV2 and TRBJ1-4; D may be TRBD1 (6 bases). Trimming took off 10 bases at V and 6 bases at J, with 15 bases between the two ends. The CDR3 covers 13 residues. Germline CDR1 reads SNHLY; CDR2 reads FYNNEI. The DNA for the CDR3 is TGTGCCATTTCGTCAGGGGTGGATGAAAAACTGTTTTTT. It is translated as CAISSGVDEKLFF.

J is TRBJ2-3 and V is TRBV7-2, with D unclear. The V and J ends lost 5 bases and 0 bases respectively, with 9 bases between them. The CDR3 extends over 14 amino acids. Germline values: CDR1 SGHTA, CDR2 FQGNSA. The CDR3 loop reads CASSRYLSTDTQYF. The CDR3 DNA follows: TGTGCCAGCAGCCGGTATTTAAGCACAGATACGCAGTATTTT.

The chain is built from TRBV9 and TRBJ2-5, with D hard to call. V lost 3 bases and J 5 bases, leaving 14 bases between the germline ends. The CDR3 consists of 14 residues. Germline CDR1 and CDR2: SGDLS and YYNGEE. CDR3 sequence: CASSALFTGETQYF. CDR3 bases: TGTGCCAGCAGCGCTCTTTTTACCGGGGAGACCCAGTACTTC. Complete variable domain (other parts from reference TRBV9 and TRBJ2-5): DSGVTQTPKHLITATGQRVTLRCSPRSGDLSVYWYQQSLDQGLQFLIQYYNGEERAKGNILERFSAQQFPDLHSELNLSSLELGDSALYFCASSALFTGETQYFGPGTRLLVL.

This chain connects TRBV9 to TRBJ2-1; D could derive from TRBD1 or TRBD2 (7 bases each). The CDR3 sequence is 15 residues long. V lost 4 bases and J 6 bases, leaving 17 bases between the germline ends. The germline CDR1 and CDR2 sequences are SGDLS and YYNGEE. CDR3 bases: TGTGCCAGCAGCCCGACAGGGACTAAAACCAATGAGCAGTTCTTC. This encodes CASSPTGTKTNEQFF.

This clone was seen once. The V call is TRBV19, the J call TRBJ2-3; possibly TRBD2 for D (7 bases). V was cut by 10 bases and J by 7 bases, with 15 bases left in between. The CDR3 runs 12 residues. Germline values: CDR1 LNHDA, CDR2 SQIVND (reference sequence). The CDR3 DNA sequence: TGTGCCACTTCCGGCGGGGGCCATACGCAGTATTTT. Its protein product is CATSGGGHTQYF.

V and J are TRBV5-1 and TRBJ2-1, with 8 bases identical to TRBD1. The germline gives CDR1 SGHRS, CDR2 YFSETQ. The CDR3 is 14 amino acids. V lost 3 bases, J lost 8 bases, and 7 bases stayed unmatched. The CDR3 protein is CASSWTGKRDEQFF. Here the CDR3 DNA reads TGCGCCAGCAGCTGGACAGGGAAAAGGGATGAGCAGTTCTTC.

V and J are TRBV5-1 and TRBJ1-2; 10 bases map to TRBD1. Germline lookup yields CDR1 SGHRS and CDR2 YFSETQ. Losses at the gene ends were 0 bases for V and 8 bases for J; bases not matched to a gene: 4. There are 14 residues in the CDR3. The CDR3 DNA is TGCGCCAGCAGCTTGGGACAGGGGGCAGGCGGCTACACCTTC. This encodes CASSLGQGAGGYTF.

The CDR3 DNA is TGTGCCAGCAGCACCGGACAGGGCGGTCAGCCCCAGCATTTT. Encoded protein: CASSTGQGGQPQHF. This chain links TRBV9 with TRBJ1-5; 8 bases line up with TRBD1. The germline V gene encodes CDR1 SGDLS and CDR2 YYNGEE. The CDR3 runs 14 residues. After removal of 4 bases from V and 6 bases from J, the junction contained 6 bases not matched to a gene.

This clone was seen a handful of times. This chain connects TRBV4-3 to TRBJ2-3; tentatively, D is TRBD2 (6 bases). The CDR3 extends over 16 amino acids. The V and J ends lost 0 bases and 4 bases respectively, with 14 bases between them. Germline-derived CDR1 and CDR2 are LGHNA and YSLEER. CDR3 sequence (DNA): TGCGCCAGCAGCCAAGATTGGGGAGGTATCCCAGATACGCAGTATTTT. It yields the protein CASSQDWGGIPDTQYF.

The genes are TRBV4-1 and TRBJ2-1, with D perhaps matching TRBD1 or TRBD2 (5 bases each). Trimming cost V 8 bases and J 10 bases, with 18 bases left between them. Germline loops: CDR1 MGHRA, CDR2 YSYEKL. There are 13 residues in the CDR3. The CDR3: CASQGDGVGEQFF. DNA for the CDR3: TGCGCCAGCCAGGGAGACGGAGTGGGGGAGCAGTTCTTC.

This chain joins TRBV7-2 and TRBJ2-3; 11 bases are a match to TRBD2. Germline assignment: CDR1 SGHTA and CDR2 FQGNSA. The CDR3 is 17 residues long. With 5 bases clipped from V and 4 bases from J, the junction kept 11 bases outside the gene matches. The CDR3 region is CASSIPSGRTGPDTQYF. CDR3 in DNA: TGTGCCAGCAGCATCCCTAGCGGGAGGACCGGCCCAGATACGCAGTATTTT. Variable domain in full (rest from reference TRBV7-2 and TRBJ2-3): GAGVSQSPSNKVTEKGKDVELRCDPISGHTALYWYRQSLGQGLEFLIYFQGNSAPDKSGLPSDRFSAERTGGSVSTLTIQRTQQEDSAVYLCASSIPSGRTGPDTQYFGPGTRLTVL.

On this clone: The junction departs from the called germline gene at one end, perhaps through a read error. The J gene is TRBJ2-2, the V gene TRBV7-6, with D perhaps given as TRBD1 or TRBD2 (6 bases each). This CDR3 spans 14 amino acids. Germline V CDR1 and CDR2: SGHVS, FNYEAQ. The CDR3 here is CASSLEGEAGELFF. The CDR3, as DNA: TGTGCCAGCAGTTTAGAGGGGGAGGCCGGGGAGCTGTTTTTT.

This CDR3 reads CASNRDLNTEAFF. CDR3 nucleotide sequence: TGTGCCAGCAACAGGGACCTGAACACTGAAGCTTTCTTT. The chain is built from TRBV2 and TRBJ1-1, with a tentative D call TRBD1 (6 bases). V gave up 7 bases and J gave up 0 bases, with 9 bases separating them. The germline V gene has CDR1 SNHLY and CDR2 FYNNEI. CDR3 length: 13 amino acids.

The rearrangement uses TRBV7-3 and TRBJ2-7, with 13 bases that match TRBD2. V was pared by 0 bases and J by 3 bases, with 8 bases of the junction left unmatched. Germline V gives CDR1 SGHTA, CDR2 FQGTGA. This CDR3 spans 18 amino acids. In DNA form, the CDR3 reads TGTGCCAGCAGCTTAACGCCTCCACTAGCGGGGGGGCTCTACGAGCAGTACTTC. Encoded protein: CASSLTPPLAGGLYEQYF.

The chain joins TRBV19 to TRBJ1-5; TRBD1 might be the D (6 bases). The CDR3 has 13 amino acids. Trimming pared 3 bases from V and 8 bases from J, leaving 11 bases between. Germline V CDR1 and CDR2: LNHDA, SQIVND (reference sequence). The CDR3 sequence is CASSMSRGEPQHF. DNA of the CDR3: TGTGCCAGTAGTATGTCCAGGGGCGAGCCCCAGCATTTT.

The chain combines TRBV6-1 with TRBJ2-7; D is unresolved. The CDR3 consists of 12 residues. Trimming cost V 4 bases and J 3 bases, with 7 bases left between them. Germline V gene sequence: CDR1 MNHNS, CDR2 SASEGT. CDR3 protein: CASSGHIYEQYF. Here the CDR3 DNA reads TGTGCCAGCAGTGGCCACATCTACGAGCAGTACTTC.

The genes are TRBV6-5 and TRBJ2-7; D gene uncertain. Germline CDR1 MNHEY, CDR2 SVGAGI. V was shortened by 0 bases and J by 1 base, with 13 bases between the two germline ends. The CDR3 runs 16 residues. Written as DNA, the CDR3 is TGTGCCAGCAGTTACTCCCCCGGCATCCGGTCCTACGAGCAGTACTTC. It specifies CASSYSPGIRSYEQYF.

The J gene is TRBJ1-5, the V gene TRBV2; 7 positions agree with TRBD1. Germline V gene lookup returns CDR1 SNHLY and CDR2 FYNNEI. The CDR3 totals 15 residues. The V and J ends lost 2 bases and 7 bases, in that order; junction bases with no gene match: 8. The CDR3: CASSENRGGWQPQHF. The CDR3 DNA follows: TGTGCCAGCAGTGAAAACAGGGGAGGGTGGCAGCCCCAGCATTTT.

The chain has TRBV29-1 and TRBJ2-5, with D possibly matching TRBD1 (6 bases). Germline V lookup: CDR1 SQVTM, CDR2 ANQGSEA. The V gene lost 4 bases and the J gene lost 2 bases, with 11 bases spanning the gap. This CDR3 is built from 13 residues. The CDR3 bases are TGCAGCGTTGTAGGTGGACAGCAAGAGACCCAGTACTTC. As protein: CSVVGGQQETQYF.

The table lists this clone with a count of one. CDR3: CASSVDTGGVIETQYF. CDR3 sequence (DNA): TGTGCCAGCAGCGTAGATACCGGGGGGGTAATCGAGACCCAGTACTTC. J is TRBJ2-5 and V is TRBV9, with 8 bases matching TRBD2. V shed 0 bases and J 5 bases; nucleotides not matched to a gene: 9. The CDR3 is made up of 16 amino acids. From germline, CDR1 is SGDLS and CDR2 YYNGEE.

CDR3 DNA: TGCGCCAGCAGCCCCGGTGGGGTGAATGAGCAGTTCTTC. Its protein is CASSPGGVNEQFF. The chain is built from TRBV5-1 and TRBJ2-1; D remains unclear. There are 13 residues in the CDR3. Germline assignment: CDR1 SGHRS and CDR2 YFSETQ. The V end lost 4 bases, the J end lost 7 bases, and 12 bases lay between the germline ends.

The chain uses TRBV4-1 and TRBJ1-4; 8 bases fit TRBD1. V was pared by 2 bases and J by 0 bases, with 2 bases of the junction left unmatched. The CDR3 covers 16 residues. Germline CDR1 and CDR2: MGHRA and YSYEKL. CDR3 in DNA: TGCGCCAGCAGCCAAATGGGACAGGCAACTAATGAAAAACTGTTTTTT. This gives the protein CASSQMGQATNEKLFF.

The V and J genes are TRBV16 and TRBJ1-4; D is unresolved. Germline CDR1 and CDR2: KGHSY and FQNENV. This CDR3 has 14 residues. V lost 4 bases and J 2 bases, leaving 8 bases between the germline ends. The CDR3 protein is CASSRGPTNEKLFF. CDR3 nucleotide sequence: TGTGCCAGCAGCCGCGGACCTACTAATGAAAAACTGTTTTTT.

V is TRBV6-5 and J is TRBJ1-4; no clear D. The CDR3 runs to 13 residues. Looked up from germline, CDR1 is MNHEY and CDR2 is SVGAGI. The V end lost 2 bases, the J end lost 7 bases, and 8 bases lay between the germline ends. The DNA for the CDR3 is TGTGCCAGCAGTTACGCACCCGCTGAAAAACTGTTTTTT. Translation: CASSYAPAEKLFF.

The chain employs TRBV6-6 and TRBJ2-5; D ambiguous. Germline CDR1 is MNHNY and CDR2 is SVGAGI (reference sequence). The V and J ends lost 0 bases and 2 bases respectively, with 7 bases between them. The CDR3 covers 14 residues. CDR3 sequence reads: CASSYSNRQETQYF. The CDR3, as DNA: TGTGCCAGCAGTTACTCGAATCGGCAAGAGACCCAGTACTTC.

In DNA, the CDR3 is TGCGCCAGCAGCTTGGGGGCAGGTTCGCTGGATGGCTACACCTTC. Amino acids: CASSLGAGSLDGYTF. This rearrangement joins TRBV5-1 to TRBJ1-2; D gene unclear. Trimming cost V 0 bases and J 6 bases, with 15 bases left between them. Germline V lookup: CDR1 SGHRS, CDR2 YFSETQ. CDR3 length equals 15 residues.